The T cell receptor (beta chain) under discussion was sequenced for a study of graft-versus-host responses after intestinal transplantation. Study details: As for transplant type, recipients had multivisceral, liver-intestinal, or isolated intestinal grafts. All recipients got anti-thymocyte globulin induction, then tacrolimus and steroids for approximately 3 years.

The CDR3 is 16 amino acids. With 5 bases removed from V and 5 bases from J, the gap between germline ends came to 18 bases. The V gene's germline CDR1 is SNHLY and CDR2 FYNNEI. Sequenced by immunoSEQ multiplex PCR; TCRdb stores in-frame clones only, minus some. This table has roughly 53,000 clones, 75% to 95% appearing once. This specimen was PBMCs, taken roughly 660 days after intestinal transplant. The receptor's source is a human patient who received an intestinal transplant, so some T cells may come from the graft donor. The chain joins TRBV2 to TRBJ2-2; tentatively, D is TRBD1 or TRBD2 (5 bases each). DNA for the CDR3: TGTGCCAGCAGTCTTTCCCAGGGACCAAAAACCGGGGAGCTGTTTTTT. Encoded protein: CASSLSQGPKTGELFF.